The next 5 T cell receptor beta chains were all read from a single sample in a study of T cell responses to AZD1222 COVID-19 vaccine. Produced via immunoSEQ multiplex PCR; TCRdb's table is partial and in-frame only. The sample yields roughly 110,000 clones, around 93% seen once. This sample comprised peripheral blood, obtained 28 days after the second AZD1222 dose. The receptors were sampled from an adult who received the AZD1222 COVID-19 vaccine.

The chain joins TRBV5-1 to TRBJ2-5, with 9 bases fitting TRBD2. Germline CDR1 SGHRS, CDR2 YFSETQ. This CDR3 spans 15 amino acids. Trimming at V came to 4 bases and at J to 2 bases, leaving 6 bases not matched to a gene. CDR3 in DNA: TGCGCCAGCAGCCTTAGCGGGGGCACTCAAGAGACCCAGTACTTC. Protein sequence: CASSLSGGTQETQYF.

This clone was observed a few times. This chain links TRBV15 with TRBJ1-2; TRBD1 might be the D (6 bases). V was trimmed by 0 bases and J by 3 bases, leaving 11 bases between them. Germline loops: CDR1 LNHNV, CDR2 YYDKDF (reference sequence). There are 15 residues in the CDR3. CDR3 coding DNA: TGTGCCACCAGCAGAGAAACAGGGTCGGACTATGGCTACACCTTC. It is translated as CATSRETGSDYGYTF.

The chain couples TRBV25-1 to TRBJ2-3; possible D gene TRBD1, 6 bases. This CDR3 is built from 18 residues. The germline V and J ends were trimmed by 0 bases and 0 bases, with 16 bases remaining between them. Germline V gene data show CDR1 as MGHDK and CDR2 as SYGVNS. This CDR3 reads CASSEYFRDTTSTDTQYF. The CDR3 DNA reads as TGTGCCAGCAGTGAATACTTCCGGGACACCACTAGCACAGATACGCAGTATTTT.

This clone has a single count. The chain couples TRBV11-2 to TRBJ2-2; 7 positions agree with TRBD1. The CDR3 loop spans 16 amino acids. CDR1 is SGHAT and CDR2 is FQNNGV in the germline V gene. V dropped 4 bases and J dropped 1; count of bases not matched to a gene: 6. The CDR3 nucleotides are TGTGCCAGCAGCTCCCAGACAGGGAAGAACACCGGGGAGCTGTTTTTT. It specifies CASSSQTGKNTGELFF.

CDR3 sequence (DNA): TGCGCCAGCAGCCAAAACAGGGAAGAAAAACTGTTTTTT. Amino acid sequence: CASSQNREEKLFF. This chain connects TRBV4-1 to TRBJ1-4; weak D call: TRBD1 (6 bases). The CDR3 consists of 13 residues. Germline V gene sequence: CDR1 MGHRA, CDR2 YSYEKL. V dropped 2 bases and J dropped 8 bases, with 9 bases sitting between them.